One TCR beta chain is described in this entry. Its antigen is not known. The entry originates in a study of T-cell memory formation after mild COVID-19. Study background: Largely donor-specific TCR clusters were found. Study outcomes and limitations: Pre-infection memory harbored some responding clones, suggesting cross-reactive memory joined. Later expanders leaned toward CD4+, whereas clones contracting from day 15 to 85 were balanced CD4/CD8.

TCR alpha and TCR beta cDNA libraries carrying sample barcodes and UMIs were produced by 5'RACE using constant-segment primers. TCRdb independently ran MiXCR on the 5' RACE reads; one entry per CDR3 protein. The sample shows roughly 450,000 distinct CDR3 sequences, 15% to 20% of them seen only once. Germline loops: CDR1 KGHDR, CDR2 SFDVKD. The CDR3 is 15 amino acids. V was trimmed by 5 bases and J by 6 bases, leaving 17 bases between them. The source is an adult woman who had mild COVID-19 (a few samples of this study predate the infection). Cell type and time point are not known. What was sequenced was PBMCs or a T cell subset sorted from them (not recorded which). The chain couples TRBV24-1 to TRBJ2-3; D possibly corresponds to TRBD2 (6 bases). CDR3 region: CATSVPGRRQDTQYF. CDR3 sequence (DNA): TGTGCCACCAGTGTCCCTGGGAGGCGGCAGGATACGCAGTATTTT.